This TCR beta chain was identified in a study of blood T cell repertoires in COVID-19. The study drew participants aged about 18 to 95 years from roughly 25 US areas. Researchers sorted participants into cohorts using their self-reported clinical history. This clone was counted a single time. Germline V gene data show CDR1 as MDHEN and CDR2 as SYDVKM. CDR3 length: 15 residues. Between the trimmed V and J ends, which lost 1 base and 8 bases, there was a span of 17 bases. TCRdb keeps only in-frame clones here, not all; method: immunoSEQ multiplex PCR. The profile covers about 250,000 clones, with roughly 80% appearing a single time and 3% to 4.5% taken by the ten largest.

V gene TRBV28 combines with J gene TRBJ1-2; D is perhaps TRBD1 (5 bases). This clonotype was obtained from a woman aged 40 to 50 who had been exposed to COVID-19. The specimen sequenced was PBMCs or T cells enriched from blood (not recorded which). CDR3 nucleotide sequence: TGTGCCAGCAGTTTATCCCAGGGCAGGGCGCTAGGCTACACCTTC. Protein sequence: CASSLSQGRALGYTF.